These 32 T cell receptor beta chains came from one sample sequenced in a study of early T cells in non-severe SARS-CoV-2 infection. TCRdb analysed the 5' RACE reads with MiXCR anew, one entry per CDR3 protein. The sample carries 85,000 to 95,000 distinct CDR3 sequences, about 15% recorded once. The source was whole blood, collected at baseline. The receptors were gathered from an adult who was a healthcare worker with PCR-confirmed SARS-CoV-2 infection or an uninfected control (not recorded which).

This clonotype was seen a few times. J is TRBJ2-7 and V is TRBV20-1; unclear D gene. The CDR3 covers 14 residues. CDR1 is DFQATT, CDR2 SNEGSKA, per germline (reference sequence). The CDR3 bases are TGCAGCCCAAAGGGCGGTCCGAGCTCCTACGAGCAGTACTTC. As protein: CSPKGGPSSYEQYF.

The rearrangement uses TRBV18 and TRBJ1-6; no reliable D call. CDR1 and CDR2 (germline): KGHSH, LQKENI. The CDR3 sequence is 15 residues long. V lost 3 bases to trimming and J lost 8 bases, with 14 bases between them. The CDR3 DNA sequence: TGTGCCAGCTCACCGGTTTATAAGACGGATTCACCCCTCCACTTT. It codes for CASSPVYKTDSPLHF.

The chain carries TRBV4-1 and TRBJ2-2, with no clear D. CDR3 length: 16 amino acids. Trimming removed 0 bases at V and 10 bases at J, with 18 bases between. In germline, CDR1 is MGHRA, CDR2 YSYEKL. The CDR3 reads CASSQEPPTAAAELFF. In DNA form, the CDR3 reads TGCGCCAGCAGCCAAGAACCCCCAACGGCGGCCGCGGAGCTGTTTTTT.

The rearrangement links TRBV24-1 to TRBJ2-7; the match to TRBD1 covers 7 bases. Germline V gene sequence: CDR1 KGHDR, CDR2 SFDVKD. Trimming at V came to 2 bases and at J to 6 bases, leaving 0 bases not matched to a gene. The CDR3 is 12 residues long. In DNA, the CDR3 is TGTGCCACCAGTGATTACAGGGGCGAGCAGTACTTC. It specifies CATSDYRGEQYF.

The rearrangement uses TRBV7-2 and TRBJ2-7; weak D call: TRBD2 (7 bases). Per germline, CDR1 SGHTA and CDR2 FQGNSA. Between the trimmed V and J ends, which lost 5 bases and 4 bases, there was a span of 24 bases. This CDR3 has 17 amino acids. The CDR3 region is CASSPGGWRELRYEQYF. CDR3 in DNA: TGTGCCAGCAGCCCCGGGGGCTGGCGGGAGCTTAGGTACGAGCAGTACTTC.

The chain has TRBV3-1 and TRBJ2-7, with 7 bases that match TRBD2. The germline CDR1 and CDR2 sequences are LGHDT and YNNKEL (reference sequence). CDR3 size: 15 residues. The trim removed 1 base at V and 4 bases at J, leaving 7 bases unmatched. As DNA, the CDR3 is TGTGCCAGCAGCCAAGTATCTAGCGGCCTATACGAGCAGTACTTC. It is translated as CASSQVSSGLYEQYF.

This chain links TRBV28 with TRBJ1-2; a possible D gene is TRBD1 (6 bases). The germline gives CDR1 MDHEN, CDR2 SYDVKM. The V end was cut by 7 bases, the J end by 4 bases, with 19 bases between. The CDR3 has 15 amino acids. As DNA, the CDR3 is TGTGCCAGCACGACTTCGGACAGACCGGGCTATGGCTACACCTTC. Protein product: CASTTSDRPGYGYTF.

This chain links TRBV28 with TRBJ2-7; D call uncertain. CDR1 is MDHEN and CDR2 is SYDVKM in the germline V gene. V lost 5 bases and J lost 0, with 14 bases in between. The CDR3 sequence is 15 residues long. The CDR3, as DNA: TGTGCCAGCAGTAATTCGGCCATGAGCTCCTACGAGCAGTACTTC. It encodes CASSNSAMSSYEQYF.

V and J are TRBV4-2 and TRBJ2-3, with D unresolved. Trimming cost V 0 bases and J 0 bases, with 7 bases left between them. This CDR3 spans 15 amino acids. Germline CDR1 and CDR2: LGHNA and YNFKEQ. For the CDR3, the DNA is TGTGCCAGCAGCCAAGAAAGTCCCAGCACAGATACGCAGTATTTT. This gives the protein CASSQESPSTDTQYF.

The rearrangement links TRBV7-9 to TRBJ1-2; D is unclear. The CDR3 runs 14 residues. CDR1 is SEHNR and CDR2 is FQNEAQ in the germline V gene (reference sequence). Trimming removed 5 bases from V and 6 bases from J, with 16 bases in between. This chain's CDR3 is CASSPRTAGDGYTF. The DNA of the CDR3 is TGTGCCAGCAGCCCCCGGACGGCCGGGGATGGCTACACCTTC.

This clonotype has a handful of counts. This rearrangement joins TRBV27 to TRBJ2-1; TRBD2 matches 11 bases. V lost 9 bases and J lost 10; bases outside the gene matches: 5. This CDR3 comprises 12 residues. Germline V CDR1 and CDR2: MNHEY, SMNVEV (reference sequence). This chain's CDR3 is CARLAGVGEQFF. The CDR3 bases are TGTGCCAGACTAGCGGGAGTAGGAGAGCAGTTCTTC.

This clonotype appeared a few times. The gene calls are TRBV12-3 or TRBV12-4 and TRBJ2-3; the D gene is possibly TRBD2 (5 bases). The CDR3 loop spans 14 amino acids. The V gene lost 3 bases and the J gene lost 4 bases, with 11 bases spanning the gap. The chain's CDR3 is CASSFSGSPDTQYF. The CDR3 DNA is TGTGCCAGCAGTTTTAGTGGGAGCCCAGATACGCAGTATTTT.

This clonotype came up a few times. The genes are TRBV7-2 and TRBJ2-1, with 7 bases aligning to TRBD2. The CDR3 runs 15 residues. J was trimmed by 7 bases and V by 1 base; bases with no gene match: 7. Germline V CDR1 and CDR2: SGHTA, FQGNSA. CDR3 amino acids: CASSLGPAAGNEQFF. CDR3 DNA: TGTGCCAGCAGCTTAGGTCCAGCAGCGGGAAATGAGCAGTTCTTC.

This clonotype was counted a few times. The V call is TRBV2, the J call TRBJ2-5, with 8 nucleotides matching TRBD1. Germline CDR1 is SNHLY and CDR2 is FYNNEI. This CDR3 has 14 amino acids. With 8 bases clipped from V and 3 bases from J, the junction kept 8 bases outside the gene matches. CDR3 in amino acids: CASRDRIGKETQYF. The CDR3 bases are TGTGCCAGCCGGGACAGGATAGGGAAAGAGACCCAGTACTTC.

The genes are TRBV5-4 and TRBJ1-4, with D tentatively TRBD1 (6 bases). The V gene's germline CDR1 is SGHNT and CDR2 YYREEE (reference sequence). The CDR3 extends over 15 amino acids. V gave up 4 bases and J gave up 3 bases, with 13 bases separating them. The CDR3 DNA reads TGTGCCAGCAGCCAAAAGGGGGAAGCTAATGAAAAACTGTTTTTT. As protein: CASSQKGEANEKLFF.

This rearrangement joins TRBV20-1 to TRBJ2-2, with 8 bases fitting TRBD1. The V and J ends lost 0 bases and 6 bases, in that order; junction bases with no gene match: 9. The germline CDR1 and CDR2 sequences are DFQATT and SNEGSKA (reference sequence). The CDR3 has 16 residues. CDR3 sequence: CSARDLDREGPGELFF. The CDR3 bases are TGCAGTGCTAGAGACCTGGACAGGGAAGGTCCCGGGGAGCTGTTTTTT.

This clonotype was found a few times. V and J are TRBV20-1 and TRBJ2-2; 13 positions match TRBD2. V was clipped by 1 base and J by 6 bases; unmatched bases: 2. CDR3 length equals 15 residues. Germline V gene sequence: CDR1 DFQATT, CDR2 SNEGSKA (reference sequence). The CDR3 loop is CSARGLAGGAGELFF. The CDR3 bases are TGCAGTGCTAGAGGACTAGCGGGAGGTGCCGGGGAGCTGTTTTTT.

The genes are TRBV4-1 and TRBJ1-5; the D is unclear. The germline V and J ends were trimmed by 1 base and 5 bases, with 9 bases remaining between them. Germline assignment: CDR1 MGHRA and CDR2 YSYEKL. This CDR3 has 14 amino acids. CDR3 DNA sequence: TGCGCCAGCAGCCAAGGACGGGCGGATCAGCCCCAGCATTTT. Translation: CASSQGRADQPQHF.

In DNA form, the CDR3 reads TGTGCCAGCAGCTTAGTGTCGGCAGATGAAAAACTGTTTTTT. This translates into CASSLVSADEKLFF. The chain carries TRBV7-2 and TRBJ1-4; D not certain. Germline CDR1 and CDR2: SGHTA and FQGNSA. The CDR3 is 14 residues long. The ends were cut back, 1 base at V and 6 bases at J, with 9 bases in the middle.

This clonotype was seen a few times. This rearrangement joins TRBV20-1 to TRBJ1-5, with D unclear. The CDR3 has 16 amino acids. CDR1 and CDR2 from the germline V gene are DFQATT and SNEGSKA (reference sequence). Trimming cost V 2 bases and J 4 bases, with 18 bases left between them. The CDR3 reads CSARRRVRRQNQPQHF. The CDR3 nucleotides read TGCAGTGCTAGACGTAGGGTCAGGCGACAAAATCAGCCCCAGCATTTT.

The chain is built from TRBV28 and TRBJ2-6; TRBD1 matches 8 bases. V shed 6 bases, J shed 0 bases, and the junction held 7 bases outside the gene matches. CDR3 length: 17 amino acids. The V gene's germline CDR1 is MDHEN and CDR2 SYDVKM. CDR3 in amino acids: CASSPRTGISGANVLTF. CDR3 in DNA: TGTGCCAGCAGCCCCCGGACAGGGATCTCTGGGGCCAACGTCCTGACTTTC.

This clonotype was recorded a few times. V usage is TRBV5-6 and J usage is TRBJ1-1; 9 bases agree with TRBD1. The CDR3 is 16 residues long. Germline V gives CDR1 SGHDT, CDR2 YYEEEE. The trim removed 2 bases at V and 3 bases at J, leaving 8 bases unmatched. CDR3 nucleotides: TGTGCCAGCAGCTTTCATTCCGGGACAGGGTACACTGAAGCTTTCTTT. As protein: CASSFHSGTGYTEAFF.

This clonotype showed up just a few times. V usage is TRBV6-2 or TRBV6-3 and J usage is TRBJ2-1; 9 bases are shared with TRBD2. CDR3 size: 13 residues. After removal of 6 bases from V and 7 bases from J, the junction contained 4 bases not matched to a gene. Looked up from germline, CDR1 is MNHEY and CDR2 is SVGEGT. CDR3 DNA: TGTGCCAGCAGGTGGCGGGAGGGGAATGAGCAGTTCTTC. Protein: CASRWREGNEQFF.

The rearrangement links TRBV4-2 to TRBJ2-3, with TRBD2 matching 7 bases. Germline V gene data show CDR1 as LGHNA and CDR2 as YNFKEQ. The CDR3 runs to 15 residues. V gave up 0 bases and J gave up 11 bases; unmatched junction bases: 11. CDR3 bases: TGTGCCAGCAGCCAAGAGAACGCGGGAGTGCGCGGGCAGTATTTT. Protein: CASSQENAGVRGQYF.

The V gene is TRBV5-1, the J gene TRBJ2-5; D tentatively fits TRBD1 or TRBD2 (6 bases each). CDR3 length equals 14 residues. Trimming cost V 2 bases and J 5 bases, with 13 bases left between them. Per the germline V gene, CDR1 is SGHRS and CDR2 is YFSETQ. The CDR3 DNA reads as TGCGCCAGCAGCTTTGACAAGGGGGGCGAGACCCAGTACTTC. It encodes CASSFDKGGETQYF.

The gene calls are TRBV12-3 or TRBV12-4 and TRBJ1-6; D is ambiguous. The CDR3 sequence is 17 residues long. The V gene lost 7 bases and the J gene lost 1 base, with 17 bases spanning the gap. The DNA of the CDR3 is TGTGCCAGCAATCATACTACAATCGGGTCCTATAATTCACCCCTCCACTTT. As protein: CASNHTTIGSYNSPLHF.

This clonotype was seen a handful of times. This sequence joins TRBV6-2 or TRBV6-3 and TRBJ1-5, with TRBD1 identical over 9 bases. There are 17 residues in the CDR3. With 2 bases clipped from V and 3 bases from J, the junction kept 8 bases outside the gene matches. CDR1 and CDR2 (germline): MNHEY, SVGEGT. The CDR3 DNA is TGTGCCAGCAGTTACGACACAGGGGGCGCGAACAATCAGCCCCAGCATTTT. It yields the protein CASSYDTGGANNQPQHF.

This clonotype was detected only a few times. The genes are TRBV19 and TRBJ2-2, with TRBD1 as a possible D gene (5 bases). Germline CDR1 is LNHDA and CDR2 is SQIVND (reference sequence). The CDR3 spans 14 residues. Trimming shortened V by 5 bases and J by 5 bases, and 12 bases separated the two germline ends. The CDR3, as DNA: TGTGCCAGTAGTCCCCAGGGAAGGACCGGGGAGCTGTTTTTT. Its translation: CASSPQGRTGELFF.

This clonotype was detected only a few times. The chain's CDR3 is CASSWGQFQETQYF. The CDR3 nucleotides read TGTGCCAGCAGCTGGGGACAGTTCCAAGAGACCCAGTACTTC. This sequence joins TRBV11-2 and TRBJ2-5, with 7 nucleotides matching TRBD1. This CDR3 spans 14 amino acids. In germline, CDR1 is SGHAT, CDR2 FQNNGV. Trimming removed 4 bases from V and 1 base from J; junction bases left unmatched: 3.

In this sample, this clonotype turned up many times. The chain has TRBV7-9 and TRBJ2-2, with D perhaps TRBD2 (5 bases). Trimming pared 8 bases from V and 1 base from J, leaving 8 bases between. Germline assignment: CDR1 SEHNR and CDR2 FQNEAQ (reference sequence). The CDR3 runs to 13 residues. CDR3 in amino acids: CASAEGNTGELFF. In DNA, the CDR3 is TGTGCCAGCGCCGAGGGGAACACCGGGGAGCTGTTTTTT. The complete variable domain, with remaining parts taken from reference TRBV7-9 and TRBJ2-2, reads DTGVSQNPRHKITKRGQNVTFRCDPISEHNRLYWYRQTLGQGPEFLTYFQNEAQLEKSRLLSDRFSAERPKGSFSTLEIQRTEQGDSAMYLCASAEGNTGELFFGEGSRLTVL.

This sequence joins TRBV7-2 and TRBJ1-1, with D possibly TRBD1 on 5 matching bases. V lost 9 bases, J lost 5 bases, and 28 bases lay in between. Germline CDR1 reads SGHTA; CDR2 reads FQGNSA. The CDR3 is 17 amino acids. The CDR3 DNA follows: TGTGCCAGTCGGGAGAGAGGGGTCCAAGGGACGGGAACTGAAGCTTTCTTT. Translating gives CASRERGVQGTGTEAFF.

The chain recombines TRBV11-2 with TRBJ2-7, with D unresolved. The CDR3 contains 10 residues. The germline V gene has CDR1 SGHAT and CDR2 FQNNGV. Trimming removed 5 bases from V and 3 bases from J, with 2 bases in between. In DNA form, the CDR3 reads TGTGCCAGCAGCCACTACGAGCAGTACTTC. Translating gives CASSHYEQYF.